The 28 T cell receptor beta chains in this list originate from one sample, sequenced in a study of T cell responses to AZD1222 COVID-19 vaccine. Data came from immunoSEQ multiplex PCR; TCRdb stores just in-frame clones and leaves some out. The data show some 70,000 clones, with approximately 85% seen just once and roughly 5% held by the top ten. The starting material was peripheral blood, obtained on day 0 of AZD1222 vaccination. The receptors were sampled from an adult in good health.

The chain carries TRBV2 and TRBJ2-2; TRBD1 aligns across 7 bases. Germline CDR1 reads SNHLY; CDR2 reads FYNNEI. This CDR3 spans 13 amino acids. With 6 bases clipped from V and 8 bases from J, the junction kept 6 bases outside the gene matches. The CDR3 loop is CASSFRQGGELFF. The CDR3 bases are TGTGCCAGCAGCTTTCGACAGGGTGGGGAGCTGTTTTTT.

This clone occurred a few times. The chain links TRBV30 to TRBJ2-7, with D perhaps TRBD2 (7 bases). This CDR3 has 14 amino acids. The germline gives CDR1 GTSNPN, CDR2 SVGIG (reference sequence). The V end was cut by 3 bases, the J end by 4 bases, with 16 bases between. CDR3: CAWRIPGGRYEQYF. CDR3 nucleotide sequence: TGTGCCTGGAGGATACCCGGGGGGCGTTACGAGCAGTACTTC.

This sequence joins TRBV4-1 and TRBJ2-1, with 9 positions matching TRBD2. Germline V CDR1 and CDR2: MGHRA, YSYEKL. This CDR3 contains 16 residues. With 0 bases clipped from V and 8 bases from J, the junction kept 8 bases outside the gene matches. CDR3 sequence reads: CASSQDRSSGEHEQFF. CDR3 sequence (DNA): TGCGCCAGCAGCCAAGATCGGTCTAGCGGGGAGCATGAGCAGTTCTTC.

The chain joins TRBV2 to TRBJ1-2; 7 nucleotides match TRBD1. V lost 7 bases, J lost 3 bases, and 8 bases stayed unmatched. The germline V gene has CDR1 SNHLY and CDR2 FYNNEI. This CDR3 is built from 14 residues. CDR3 residues: CASMTGLMDYGYTF. In DNA form, the CDR3 reads TGTGCCAGCATGACAGGGTTAATGGACTATGGCTACACCTTC.

The chain uses TRBV3-1 (or the pseudogene TRBV3-2) and TRBJ2-7, with unresolved D. The CDR3 is 15 residues long. V dropped 4 bases and J dropped 3 bases, with 16 bases sitting between them. CDR1 is LGHDT and CDR2 is YNNKEL in the germline V gene (reference sequence). CDR3 protein: CASSPGPGIIYEQYF. In DNA form, the CDR3 reads TGTGCCAGCAGCCCTGGCCCGGGTATCATCTACGAGCAGTACTTC.

V usage is TRBV6-2 or TRBV6-3 and J usage is TRBJ2-7; 7 nucleotides align to TRBD1. Germline V CDR1 and CDR2: MNHEY, SVGEGT. The CDR3 covers 14 residues. Unmatched junction bases numbered 2, after V lost 2 bases and J lost 1 base. DNA for the CDR3: TGTGCCAGCAGTTACGGGACAGCGTCCTACGAGCAGTACTTC. This translates into CASSYGTASYEQYF.

This rearrangement joins TRBV11-3 to TRBJ1-4; D not resolved. V lost 6 bases and J lost 5, with 4 bases in between. The CDR3 sequence is 11 residues long. The germline gives CDR1 SGHNT, CDR2 YENEEA. CDR3 region: CASSSNEKLFF. CDR3 sequence (DNA): TGTGCCAGCAGTTCCAATGAAAAACTGTTTTTT.

This chain joins TRBV7-2 and TRBJ2-1; 12 bases align to TRBD2. Germline V gives CDR1 SGHTA, CDR2 FQGNSA. CDR3 length: 17 amino acids. V shed 0 bases and J 7 bases; nucleotides not matched to a gene: 7. The CDR3, as DNA: TGTGCCAGCAGCTTAGCTCTTCTAGCGGGGGGGTCAAATGAGCAGTTCTTC. This codes for CASSLALLAGGSNEQFF.

This clone has just a few counts. The chain carries TRBV6-5 and TRBJ1-6, with TRBD1 as a possible D gene (5 bases). The CDR3 consists of 14 residues. Trimming removed 6 bases at V and 6 bases at J, with 12 bases between. Germline assignment: CDR1 MNHEY and CDR2 SVGAGI. In DNA, the CDR3 is TGTGCCAGCAGACGGGACGGAACTAATTCACCCCTCCACTTT. Residues: CASRRDGTNSPLHF.

The genes are TRBV10-3 and TRBJ2-7, with 8 bases that match TRBD2. The germline V gene has CDR1 ENHRY and CDR2 SYGVKD. The CDR3 loop spans 14 amino acids. V lost 6 bases, J lost 5 bases, and 9 bases stayed unmatched. The CDR3 is CAISGRAQRDEQYF. The CDR3 DNA reads TGTGCCATCAGCGGGAGGGCCCAGAGGGACGAGCAGTACTTC.

This sequence joins TRBV6-5 and TRBJ2-3, with D unclear. Trimming pared 0 bases from V and 0 bases from J, leaving 7 bases between. CDR1 and CDR2 (germline): MNHEY, SVGAGI. The CDR3 length is 15 residues. CDR3 DNA sequence: TGTGCCAGCAGTTACTCGGGATTTAGCACAGATACGCAGTATTTT. Amino acid sequence: CASSYSGFSTDTQYF.

This clone was counted only a few times. This rearrangement joins TRBV18 to TRBJ2-3, with D perhaps TRBD1 (6 bases). The length of the CDR3 is 15 residues. In germline, CDR1 is KGHSH, CDR2 LQKENI. Trimming took 5 bases from V and 4 from J, leaving 16 bases between them. The CDR3 DNA is TGTGCCAGCTCATTTGGACAGATTCTATCAGATACGCAGTATTTT. It specifies CASSFGQILSDTQYF.

The gene calls are TRBV16 and TRBJ1-3, with D hard to call. V was cut by 0 bases and J by 4 bases, with 13 bases left in between. The germline CDR1 and CDR2 sequences are KGHSY and FQNENV. The CDR3 is made up of 16 amino acids. CDR3 sequence reads: CASSQSIWRPGNTIYF. Written as DNA, the CDR3 is TGTGCCAGCAGCCAATCGATATGGCGACCAGGAAACACCATATATTTT. The full variable domain, in which reference TRBV16 and TRBJ1-3 provide the parts outside the CDR3, is GEEVAQTPKHLVRGEGQKAKLYCAPIKGHSYVFWYQQVLKNEFKFLISFQNENVFDETGMPKERFSAKCLPNSPCSLEIQATKLEDSAVYFCASSQSIWRPGNTIYFGEGSWLTVV.

J is TRBJ2-5 and V is TRBV6-5; D is uncertain. V was clipped by 5 bases and J by 1 base, with 11 bases between them. CDR1 and CDR2 from the germline V gene are MNHEY and SVGAGI. The CDR3 consists of 14 residues. CDR3 protein: CASSRDLTQETQYF. CDR3 in DNA: TGTGCCAGCAGTAGAGATCTTACCCAAGAGACCCAGTACTTC.

The V call is TRBV19, the J call TRBJ1-1; D might be TRBD1 (6 bases). V was cut by 5 bases and J by 11 bases, with 21 bases left in between. In germline, CDR1 is LNHDA, CDR2 SQIVND (reference sequence). CDR3 length: 14 residues. CDR3 sequence (DNA): TGTGCCAGTAGTGGACCCAATACAGGGCTCACGGCTTTCTTT. Encoded protein: CASSGPNTGLTAFF.

The chain is built from TRBV7-2 and TRBJ2-7; 9 nucleotides align to TRBD1. Trimming at V came to 0 bases and at J to 3 bases, leaving 9 bases not matched to a gene. The germline V gene encodes CDR1 SGHTA and CDR2 FQGNSA. The length of the CDR3 is 17 residues. This CDR3 reads CASSLALRTGAIYEQYF. The CDR3 DNA reads TGTGCCAGCAGCTTAGCGCTGCGGACAGGGGCGATCTACGAGCAGTACTTC.

The chain recombines TRBV5-3 with TRBJ1-5; possible D gene TRBD1, 6 bases. Being an ORF, TRBV5-3 has a function that is uncertain. The CDR3 runs 15 residues. Trimming left V 2 bases short and J 0 bases short, with 9 bases between. CDR3 coding DNA: TGTGCCAGAAGCTTCAGGGGATATAGCAATCAGCCCCAGCATTTT. It translates to CARSFRGYSNQPQHF.

The chain combines TRBV7-9 with TRBJ1-1; D is unclear. CDR1 and CDR2 (germline): SEHNR, FQNEAQ (reference sequence). The V end was cut by 2 bases, the J end by 4 bases, with 14 bases between. This CDR3 contains 15 residues. CDR3 bases: TGTGCCAGCAGCTTAAAAGAGGGCGCGGTCACTGAAGCTTTCTTT. This translates into CASSLKEGAVTEAFF.

The J gene is TRBJ1-4, the V gene TRBV27; D gene uncertain. CDR1 is MNHEY and CDR2 is SMNVEV in the germline V gene (reference sequence). V lost 5 bases, J lost 5 bases, and 9 bases lay in between. The CDR3 is 13 amino acids. The CDR3, as DNA: TGTGCCAGCAGTGTCGGGCAGAATGAAAAACTGTTTTTT. This translates into CASSVGQNEKLFF.

The V call is TRBV5-1, the J call TRBJ2-7; 8 nucleotides agree with TRBD1. Germline V CDR1 and CDR2: SGHRS, YFSETQ. V lost 5 bases and J lost 5; bases outside the gene matches: 9. This CDR3 comprises 14 residues. This chain's CDR3 is CASRVGQGNDEQYF. In DNA, the CDR3 is TGCGCCAGCAGGGTCGGACAGGGTAACGACGAGCAGTACTTC. Using reference TRBV5-1 and TRBJ2-7 for the parts outside the CDR3, the full variable domain is KAGVTQTPRYLIKTRGQQVTLSCSPISGHRSVSWYQQTPGQGLQFLFEYFSETQRNKGNFPGRFSGRQFSNSRSEMNVSTLELGDSALYLCASRVGQGNDEQYFGPGTRLTVT.

This chain joins TRBV24-1 and TRBJ2-3; 7 positions agree with TRBD1. The trim removed 4 bases at V and 9 bases at J, leaving 6 bases unmatched. This CDR3 comprises 13 residues. The germline gives CDR1 KGHDR, CDR2 SFDVKD. The CDR3 loop reads CATSEGTVRTQYF. Written as DNA, the CDR3 is TGTGCCACCAGTGAAGGGACAGTTAGGACGCAGTATTTT.

This clone turned up a few times. This chain links TRBV7-2 with TRBJ1-1, with TRBD1 as a possible D gene (6 bases). CDR3 length: 14 residues. Trimming stripped 8 bases from V and 2 bases from J, with 15 bases between. CDR1 is SGHTA, CDR2 FQGNSA, per germline. The CDR3 reads CASGWGAVNTEAFF. In DNA, the CDR3 is TGTGCCAGCGGCTGGGGGGCCGTAAACACTGAAGCTTTCTTT.

The chain recombines TRBV7-2 with TRBJ2-7; possibly TRBD1 for D (5 bases). V was cut by 0 bases and J by 2 bases, with 11 bases left in between. Germline lookup yields CDR1 SGHTA and CDR2 FQGNSA. The CDR3 consists of 15 residues. The chain's CDR3 is CASSLAPQGTYEQYF. The CDR3, as DNA: TGTGCCAGCAGCTTAGCGCCCCAGGGCACCTACGAGCAGTACTTC. The full variable domain, in which reference TRBV7-2 and TRBJ2-7 provide the parts outside the CDR3, is GAGVSQSPSNKVTEKGKDVELRCDPISGHTALYWYRQSLGQGLEFLIYFQGNSAPDKSGLPSDRFSAERTGGSVSTLTIQRTQQEDSAVYLCASSLAPQGTYEQYFGPGTRLTVT.

The CDR3 sequence is CASSEGHRVSGQPQHF. Here the CDR3 DNA reads TGTGCCAGCAGTGAAGGCCACAGGGTTAGCGGTCAGCCCCAGCATTTT. The genes are TRBV2 and TRBJ1-5, with TRBD1 as a possible D gene (6 bases). The CDR3 covers 16 residues. V was shortened by 1 base and J by 6 bases, with 16 bases between the two germline ends. Germline V lookup: CDR1 SNHLY, CDR2 FYNNEI.

This clone was picked up a small number of times. The chain uses TRBV11-3 and TRBJ2-2; a weak D match, TRBD2 (6 bases). Germline CDR1 reads SGHNT; CDR2 reads YENEEA. The CDR3 sequence is 14 residues long. V gave up 5 bases and J gave up 7 bases, with 14 bases separating them. The CDR3 sequence is CASSPRGTGGELFF. DNA of the CDR3: TGTGCCAGCAGCCCCCGGGGGACGGGCGGGGAGCTGTTTTTT.

This clone showed up just a few times. V is TRBV5-1 and J is TRBJ1-4; 10 nucleotides agree with TRBD1. CDR1 is SGHRS, CDR2 YFSETQ, per germline. After removal of 4 bases from V and 7 bases from J, the junction contained 7 bases not matched to a gene. The CDR3 sequence is 15 residues long. CDR3 coding DNA: TGCGCCAGCAGCCCTCGGACAGGGGGGAGTGAAAAACTGTTTTTT. This gives the protein CASSPRTGGSEKLFF.

The chain combines TRBV5-1 with TRBJ2-7, with TRBD2 as a possible D gene (6 bases). The CDR3 spans 14 residues. V gave up 7 bases and J gave up 0 bases, with 14 bases separating them. Germline V gene lookup returns CDR1 SGHRS and CDR2 YFSETQ. The CDR3 DNA follows: TGCGCCAGCGCGGAGGGAGGCTACTCCTACGAGCAGTACTTC. Residues: CASAEGGYSYEQYF.

V and J are TRBV19 and TRBJ2-7, with 8 bases fitting TRBD1. V dropped 4 bases and J dropped 7; count of bases not matched to a gene: 6. The CDR3 runs to 13 residues. The germline CDR1 and CDR2 sequences are LNHDA and SQIVND (reference sequence). CDR3 nucleotides: TGTGCCAGTAGTAATCAGGGGGCATGGGAGCAGTACTTC. Encoded protein: CASSNQGAWEQYF. The full variable domain, completed using reference TRBV19 and TRBJ2-7, is DGGITQSPKYLFRKEGQNVTLSCEQNLNHDAMYWYRQDPGQGLRLIYYSQIVNDFQKGDIAEGYSVSREKKESFPLTVTSAQKNPTAFYLCASSNQGAWEQYFGPGTRLTVT.